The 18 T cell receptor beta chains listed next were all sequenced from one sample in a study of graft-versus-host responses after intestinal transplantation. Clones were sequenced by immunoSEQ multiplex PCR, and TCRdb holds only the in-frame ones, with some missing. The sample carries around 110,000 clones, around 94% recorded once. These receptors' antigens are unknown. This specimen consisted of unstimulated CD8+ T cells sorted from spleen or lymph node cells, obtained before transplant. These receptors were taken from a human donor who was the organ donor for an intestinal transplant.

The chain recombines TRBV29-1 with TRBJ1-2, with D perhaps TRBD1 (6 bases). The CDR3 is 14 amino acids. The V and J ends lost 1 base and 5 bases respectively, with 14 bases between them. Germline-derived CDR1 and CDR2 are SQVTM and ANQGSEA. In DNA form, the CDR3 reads TGCAGCGTTGAAGGTACCCCAGGGGTATATGGCTACACCTTC. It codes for CSVEGTPGVYGYTF.

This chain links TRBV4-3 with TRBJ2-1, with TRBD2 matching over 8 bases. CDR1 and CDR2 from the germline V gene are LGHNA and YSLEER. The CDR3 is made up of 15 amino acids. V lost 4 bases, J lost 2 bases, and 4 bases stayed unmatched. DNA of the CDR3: TGCGCCAGCAGCCCCCGGGAGGGCCCCTACAATGAGCAGTTCTTC. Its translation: CASSPREGPYNEQFF.

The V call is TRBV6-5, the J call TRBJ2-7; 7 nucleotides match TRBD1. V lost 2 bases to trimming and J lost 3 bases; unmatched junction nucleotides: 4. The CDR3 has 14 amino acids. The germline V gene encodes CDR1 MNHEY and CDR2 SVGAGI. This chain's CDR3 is CASSYGGQHYEQYF. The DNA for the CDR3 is TGTGCCAGCAGTTACGGGGGACAGCACTACGAGCAGTACTTC.

CDR3 residues: CASSLQGDNTGELFF. The DNA for the CDR3 is TGTGCCAGCAGTCTACAGGGGGACAACACCGGGGAGCTGTTTTTT. The J gene is TRBJ2-2, the V gene TRBV28, with TRBD1 matching over 8 bases. The CDR3 is made up of 15 amino acids. V lost 5 bases and J lost 2; bases outside the gene matches: 4. Germline V gene lookup returns CDR1 MDHEN and CDR2 SYDVKM.

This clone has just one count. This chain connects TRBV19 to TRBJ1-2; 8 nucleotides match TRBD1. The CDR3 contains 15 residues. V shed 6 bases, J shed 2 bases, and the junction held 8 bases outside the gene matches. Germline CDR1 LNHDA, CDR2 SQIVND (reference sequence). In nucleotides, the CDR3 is TGTGCCAGTAGCAAATATGGGACAGGCAACTATGGCTACACCTTC. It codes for CASSKYGTGNYGYTF.

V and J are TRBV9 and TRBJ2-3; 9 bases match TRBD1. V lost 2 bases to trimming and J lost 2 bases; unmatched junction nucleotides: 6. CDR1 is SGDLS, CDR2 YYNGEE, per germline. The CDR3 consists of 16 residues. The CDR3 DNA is TGTGCCAGCAGCGTGCCGACAGGGGGGACCACAGATACGCAGTATTTT. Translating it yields CASSVPTGGTTDTQYF.

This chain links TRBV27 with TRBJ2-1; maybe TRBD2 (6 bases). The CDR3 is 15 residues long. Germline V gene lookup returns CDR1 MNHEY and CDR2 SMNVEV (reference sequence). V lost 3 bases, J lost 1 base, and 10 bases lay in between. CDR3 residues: CASSFGGTSYNEQFF. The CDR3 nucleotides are TGTGCCAGCAGTTTCGGCGGGACGTCCTACAATGAGCAGTTCTTC.

The CDR3 bases are TGCAGCGTTGAAGGGCTCTCAAGCTCCTACAATGAGCAGTTCTTC. Protein sequence: CSVEGLSSSYNEQFF. The chain uses TRBV29-1 and TRBJ2-1; D gene unclear. Per the germline V gene, CDR1 is SQVTM and CDR2 is ANQGSEA. The CDR3 sequence is 15 residues long. The germline V and J ends were trimmed by 1 base and 0 bases, with 10 bases remaining between them.

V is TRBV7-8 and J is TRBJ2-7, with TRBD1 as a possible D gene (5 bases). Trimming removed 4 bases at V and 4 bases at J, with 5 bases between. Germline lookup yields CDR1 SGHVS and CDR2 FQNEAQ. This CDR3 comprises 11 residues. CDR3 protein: CASSYRYEQYF. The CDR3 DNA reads TGTGCCAGCAGCTACAGGTACGAGCAGTACTTC.

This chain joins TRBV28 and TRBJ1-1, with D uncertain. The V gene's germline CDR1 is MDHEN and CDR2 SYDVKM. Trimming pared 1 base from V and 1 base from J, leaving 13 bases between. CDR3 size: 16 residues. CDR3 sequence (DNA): TGTGCCAGCAGTTTATCTGAATGGACGGCGAACACTGAAGCTTTCTTT. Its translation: CASSLSEWTANTEAFF.

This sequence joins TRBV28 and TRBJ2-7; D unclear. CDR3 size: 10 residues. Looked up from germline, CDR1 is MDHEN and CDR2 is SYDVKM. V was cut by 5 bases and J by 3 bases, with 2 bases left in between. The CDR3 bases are TGTGCCAGCAGTGACTACGAGCAGTACTTC. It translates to CASSDYEQYF.

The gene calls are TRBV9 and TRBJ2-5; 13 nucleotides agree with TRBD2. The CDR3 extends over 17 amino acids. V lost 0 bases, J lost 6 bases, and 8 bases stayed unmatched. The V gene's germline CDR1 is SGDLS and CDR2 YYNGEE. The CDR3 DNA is TGTGCCAGCAGCGTAGATGGGTCGACTAGCGGGAGGAAGACCCAGTACTTC. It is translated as CASSVDGSTSGRKTQYF.

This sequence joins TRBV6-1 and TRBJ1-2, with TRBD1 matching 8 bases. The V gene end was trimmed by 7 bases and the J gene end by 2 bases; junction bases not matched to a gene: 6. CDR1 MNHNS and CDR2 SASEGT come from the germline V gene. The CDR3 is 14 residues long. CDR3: CASIPWTGNYGYTF. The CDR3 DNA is TGTGCCAGCATCCCTTGGACAGGGAACTATGGCTACACCTTC.

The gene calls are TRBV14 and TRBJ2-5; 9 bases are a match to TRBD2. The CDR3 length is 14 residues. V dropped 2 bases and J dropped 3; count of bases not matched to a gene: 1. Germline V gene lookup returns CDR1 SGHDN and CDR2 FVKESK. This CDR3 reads CASSQLAGEETQYF. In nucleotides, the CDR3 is TGTGCCAGCAGCCAATTAGCGGGAGAAGAGACCCAGTACTTC.

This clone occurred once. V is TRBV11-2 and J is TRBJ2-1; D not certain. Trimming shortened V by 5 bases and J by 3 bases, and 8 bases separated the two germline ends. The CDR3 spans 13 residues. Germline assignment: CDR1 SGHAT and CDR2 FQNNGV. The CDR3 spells CASSMTDYNEQFF. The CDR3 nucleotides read TGTGCCAGCAGCATGACTGACTACAATGAGCAGTTCTTC.

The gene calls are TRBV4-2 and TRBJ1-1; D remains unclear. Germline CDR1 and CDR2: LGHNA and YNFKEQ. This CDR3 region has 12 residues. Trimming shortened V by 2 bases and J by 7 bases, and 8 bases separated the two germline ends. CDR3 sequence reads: CASSQNRDEAFF. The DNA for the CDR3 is TGTGCCAGCAGCCAAAACCGGGATGAAGCTTTCTTT.

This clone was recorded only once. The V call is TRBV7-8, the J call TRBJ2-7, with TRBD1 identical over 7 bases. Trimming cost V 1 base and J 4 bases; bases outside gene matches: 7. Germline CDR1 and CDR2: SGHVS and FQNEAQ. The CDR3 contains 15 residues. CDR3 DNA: TGTGCCAGCAGCTTAGACAGGGGCAGAGATTACGAGCAGTACTTC. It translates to CASSLDRGRDYEQYF.

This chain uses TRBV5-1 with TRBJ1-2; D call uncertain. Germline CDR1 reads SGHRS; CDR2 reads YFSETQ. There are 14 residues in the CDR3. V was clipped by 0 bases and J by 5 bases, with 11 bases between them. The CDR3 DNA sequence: TGCGCCAGCAGCTTGGAGTACCGAATATATGGCTACACCTTC. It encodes CASSLEYRIYGYTF.